This is a list of T cell receptor beta chains from one sample in a study of beta chain features in type 1 diabetes. TCRdb keeps only in-frame clones here, not all; method: immunoSEQ multiplex PCR. This repertoire shows 250,000 to 350,000 clones, 14% found once; its top ten account for 0.015% to 0.02%. What was sequenced was naive CD4+ T cells from blood. These receptors originate from a man under 40 with type 1 diabetes. Each CDR3 is given with its conserved first and last residue. The D gene is left open where the match is weak. The listing skips clone size in some rows; elsewhere it reads once, few, many or a size class.

clone_size | j_call | d_call | v_call | cdr3_aa | cdr3_nt
. | TRBJ1-2 | TRBD1 | TRBV14 | CASSPWTGAYGYTF | TGTGCCAGCAGCCCATGGACAGGGGCCTATGGCTACACCTTC
few | TRBJ2-7 | TRBD1 | TRBV2 | CASSIQGEAYEQYF | TGTGCCAGCAGTATACAGGGGGAAGCCTACGAGCAGTACTTC
. | TRBJ2-3 | . | TRBV28 | CASSQTRTSTQYF | TGTGCCAGCAGTCAAACCCGGACAAGTACGCAGTATTTT
. | TRBJ2-5 | . | TRBV7-7 | CASSLGGVTETQYF | TGTGCTAGCAGCTTAGGGGGAGTAACGGAGACCCAGTACTTC
few | TRBJ2-5 | TRBD2 | TRBV4-2 | CASSHQLVVAGGPGTQYF | TGTGCCAGCAGCCATCAGTTAGTGGTAGCGGGAGGGCCTGGGACCCAGTACTTC
few | TRBJ2-5 | . | TRBV27 | CASSPRDWRGETQYF | TGTGCCAGCAGTCCCAGGGACTGGCGGGGAGAGACCCAGTACTTC
few | TRBJ2-1 | . | TRBV7-8 | CASSLLVSPHTVFF | TGTGCCAGCAGCTTATTGGTGAGCCCTCATACGGTGTTCTTC
. | TRBJ2-5 | TRBD2 | TRBV6-5 | CASSYGTKETQYF | TGTGCCAGCAGTTACGGGACTAAAGAGACCCAGTACTTC
. | TRBJ2-5 | TRBD1 | TRBV5-1 | CASSLGTGGRQETQYF | TGCGCCAGCAGCCTAGGGACAGGGGGAAGACAAGAGACCCAGTACTTC
. | TRBJ1-1 | . | TRBV2 | CASRILPGSVEAFF | TGTGCCAGCAGGATTTTACCAGGGTCTGTTGAAGCTTTCTTT
. | TRBJ1-2 | . | TRBV18 | CASSPRMGGYGYTF | TGTGCCAGCTCACCACGGATGGGGGGCTATGGCTACACCTTC
few | TRBJ2-1 | . | TRBV28 | CASRPGGHYNEQFF | TGTGCCAGCAGACCCGGAGGGCACTACAATGAGCAGTTCTTC
. | TRBJ2-1 | . | TRBV2 | CASSTSGTYNEQFF | TGTGCCAGCAGTACTTCAGGAACTTACAATGAGCAGTTCTTC
. | TRBJ1-1 | TRBD1 | TRBV6-1 | CASRSRQGETEAFF | TGTGCCAGCAGGTCGAGACAGGGGGAGACTGAAGCTTTCTTT
. | TRBJ1-1 | . | TRBV4-3 | CASSHARVGYMNTEAFF | TGCGCCAGCAGCCACGCGCGGGTAGGTTACATGAACACTGAAGCTTTCTTT
. | TRBJ2-5 | TRBD2 | TRBV5-1 | CASSPALAGAGSQYF | TGCGCCAGCAGCCCGGCACTAGCGGGAGCGGGTAGCCAGTACTTC
. | TRBJ1-2 | TRBD1 | TRBV28 | CAVGQGPFNYGYTF | TGTGCCGTGGGACAGGGGCCATTTAACTATGGCTACACCTTC
few | TRBJ2-1 | TRBD1 | TRBV5-4 | CASSWAGGKNEQFF | TGTGCCAGCAGCTGGGCAGGGGGCAAGAATGAGCAGTTCTTC
. | TRBJ2-5 | . | TRBV30 | CAWKAQGETQYF | TGTGCCTGGAAAGCACAGGGCGAGACCCAGTACTTC
. | TRBJ2-1 | TRBD2 | TRBV9 | CASSVGSPSGNNEQFF | TGTGCCAGCAGCGTTGGTTCCCCTAGCGGGAACAATGAGCAGTTCTTC
few | TRBJ2-1 | TRBD2 | TRBV7-9 | CASSLERGADEQFF | TGTGCCAGCAGCTTAGAGCGGGGGGCCGATGAGCAGTTCTTC
few | TRBJ2-7 | TRBD1 | TRBV6-5 | CASSYQRQGFYEQYF | TGTGCCAGCAGTTACCAGAGACAGGGGTTTTACGAGCAGTACTTC
. | TRBJ1-2 | . | TRBV6-1 | CASSNEDGYTF | TGTGCCAGCAGTAACGAGGATGGCTACACCTTC
. | TRBJ2-7 | . | TRBV7-9 | CASSLESREQYF | TGTGCCAGCAGCTTGGAGTCTAGAGAGCAGTACTTC
. | TRBJ1-4 | . | TRBV9 | CASSLYGTNEKLFF | TGTGCCAGCAGCTTGTACGGAACTAATGAAAAACTGTTTTTT
. | TRBJ2-2 | . | TRBV5-4 | CASRRAGGVNTGELFF | TGTGCCAGCAGACGTGCCGGGGGTGTCAACACCGGGGAGCTGTTTTTT